This TCR beta chain was recovered during a study of blood T cell repertoires in COVID-19. Study details: Spain, Italy and the United States supplied samples that represented acute and convalescent COVID-19. Sources were T cells, B-cell-depleted T cells, or PBMCs; the material itself was cDNA or gDNA.

Germline trimming cut 8 bases from V and 1 base from J; bases unmatched to any gene: 12. Germline CDR1 LNHDA, CDR2 SQIVND (reference sequence). There are 18 residues in the CDR3. Original methodology: Amplification of reference gene primers provided the estimated nucleated cell counts. Assay: immunoSEQ multiplex PCR; the TCRdb copy retains only in-frame clones and omits some. That table is the source of V, J and clone size, and D and trimming were worked out from the DNA. The data show around 210,000 clones, about 86% seen once. This clone was observed once. The TCR originated in a man aged 18 to 29 with active or convalescent COVID-19. The sequenced sample was peripheral blood. The V call is TRBV19, the J call TRBJ1-6, with 9 bases matching TRBD1. CDR3 sequence reads: CASSKTRDRVSYNSPLHF. The CDR3 coding sequence is TGTGCCAGTTCTAAAACCCGGGACAGGGTTTCCTATAATTCACCCCTCCACTTT.